The T cell receptor beta chain described here comes from a study of OX40 agonist ivuxolimab in advanced cancers. Study as a whole: Clinicians treated patients with ivuxolimab, an agonistic anti-OX40 (CD134) antibody.

Libraries were prepared by immunoSEQ multiplex PCR; TCRdb keeps only in-frame clonotypes and omits some of them. The data show 25,000 to 30,000 clones, roughly 92% seen once. The source was CD4+ or CD8+ T cells sorted from blood, collected in a trial of the OX40 agonist ivuxolimab. The clonotype was recovered from an adult with an advanced solid tumor such as melanoma, head and neck, liver or kidney cancer.

The CDR3 reads CASSRPELGGGQPQHF. CDR3 bases: TGTGCCAGTAGTCGCCCGGAGCTGGGGGGCGGACAGCCCCAGCATTTT. The V call is TRBV19, the J call TRBJ1-5; possible D gene TRBD1, 6 bases. The germline V gene encodes CDR1 LNHDA and CDR2 SQIVND (reference sequence). V was clipped by 5 bases and J by 7 bases, with 21 bases between them. The CDR3 has 16 amino acids.